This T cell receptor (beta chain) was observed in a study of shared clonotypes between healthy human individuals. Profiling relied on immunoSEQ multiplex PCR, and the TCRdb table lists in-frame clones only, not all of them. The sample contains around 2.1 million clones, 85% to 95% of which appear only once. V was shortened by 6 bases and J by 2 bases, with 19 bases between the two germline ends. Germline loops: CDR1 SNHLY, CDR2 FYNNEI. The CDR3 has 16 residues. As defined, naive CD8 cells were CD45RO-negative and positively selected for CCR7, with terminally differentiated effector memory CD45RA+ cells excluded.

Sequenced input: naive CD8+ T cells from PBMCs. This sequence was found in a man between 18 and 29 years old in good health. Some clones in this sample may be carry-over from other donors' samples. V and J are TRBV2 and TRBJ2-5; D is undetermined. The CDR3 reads CASSVSPQELQETQYF. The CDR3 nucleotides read TGTGCCAGCAGCGTCTCGCCTCAGGAGCTACAAGAGACCCAGTACTTC.